The 15 T cell receptor beta chains listed next were all sequenced from one sample in a study of vaccination and CD4 T cells after COVID-19. Sequenced with the Oncomine TCR Beta short-read assay was DNA taken from cultured CD4+ T cells. Each CDR3 protein gets one entry after TCRdb re-called the PCR reads with MiXCR. The table lists about 19,000 distinct CDR3 sequences, approximately 37% of them singletons. Treatment indicated: roughly 10-day PBMC culture with coronavirus spike peptide pools or control peptides (ViraFEST assay). These receptors' antigens are unknown. The sample consisted of cultured CD4+ T cells from blood. The receptors here all came from a human donor with COVID-19.

The rearrangement joins TRBV11-1 to TRBJ2-2, with D unclear. Trimming cost V 2 bases and J 6 bases, with 7 bases left between them. Germline assignment: CDR1 SGHAT and CDR2 FQDESV (reference sequence). This CDR3 region has 13 residues. This CDR3 is CASSLRVAGELFF. The DNA for the CDR3 is TGTGCCAGCAGCTTACGGGTAGCCGGGGAGCTGTTTTTT.

This clonotype came up a few times. The chain is built from TRBV28 and TRBJ1-2; 10 nucleotides match TRBD1. Germline V gene lookup returns CDR1 MDHEN and CDR2 SYDVKM. The CDR3 runs 16 residues. With 4 bases clipped from V and 2 bases from J, the junction kept 7 bases outside the gene matches. CDR3 amino acids: CASSSRDRGLNYGYTF. The CDR3 DNA reads TGTGCCAGCAGTTCCCGGGACAGGGGACTAAACTATGGCTACACCTTC.

The J gene is TRBJ2-2, the V gene TRBV29-1; a weak D match, TRBD1 (7 bases). The CDR3 contains 14 residues. V was trimmed by 7 bases and J by 4 bases, leaving 16 bases between them. Germline V gene lookup returns CDR1 SQVTM and CDR2 ANQGSEA. As DNA, the CDR3 is TGCAGCGCCGGCAGGGGGGCTATCACCGGGGAGCTGTTTTTT. Translation: CSAGRGAITGELFF.

This sequence joins TRBV11-2 and TRBJ1-1; D is possibly TRBD1 (5 bases). The CDR3 spans 15 residues. Germline-derived CDR1 and CDR2 are SGHAT and FQNNGV. V lost 3 bases and J 4 bases, leaving 15 bases between the germline ends. The CDR3 nucleotides are TGTGCCAGCAGCTTGGAGAGGGGCGAGAGCACTGAAGCTTTCTTT. It translates to CASSLERGESTEAFF.

The chain carries TRBV5-8 and TRBJ1-5; tentative D call: TRBD1 (6 bases). V was pared by 3 bases and J by 7 bases, with 14 bases between. Germline lookup yields CDR1 SGHTS and CDR2 YDEGEE. The CDR3 runs 14 residues. The CDR3: CASSWGNREQPQHF. CDR3 DNA: TGTGCCAGCAGCTGGGGAAACAGGGAACAGCCCCAGCATTTT.

For this clonotype: One end of the junction varies from germline; a read error may be responsible. The chain recombines TRBV7-7 with TRBJ2-7; TRBD2 aligns across 11 bases. This CDR3 is 15 amino acids long. Germline CDR1 and CDR2: SSHAT and FNYEAQ (reference sequence). CDR3 DNA: TGTGCTAGCAGCCCTAGCGGGGGGCCAAACTACGAGCAGTACTTC. Amino acid sequence: CASSPSGGPNYEQYF.

V usage is TRBV12-3 or TRBV12-4 and J usage is TRBJ2-7, with 9 bases that match TRBD1. The V segment lost 6 bases and the J segment 2 bases; nucleotides outside the gene matches: 11. The CDR3 sequence is 16 residues long. The DNA for the CDR3 is TGTGCCAGCAGGCGCACGGGACAGGGATTACCCTACGAGCAGTACTTC. Its protein is CASRRTGQGLPYEQYF.

V usage is TRBV5-8 and J usage is TRBJ2-5; 11 bases line up with TRBD2. V trimming: 3 bases; J trimming: 7 bases; junction bases outside the gene matches: 5. The V gene's germline CDR1 is SGHTS and CDR2 YDEGEE. The CDR3 is made up of 14 amino acids. In nucleotides, the CDR3 is TGTGCCAGCAGCTCGTCCGGGACTAGCGGGACCCAGTACTTC. This translates into CASSSSGTSGTQYF.

The chain joins TRBV28 to TRBJ1-1; TRBD1 aligns across 8 bases. This CDR3 comprises 14 residues. Per the germline V gene, CDR1 is MDHEN and CDR2 is SYDVKM. Unmatched junction bases numbered 9, after V lost 6 bases and J lost 6 bases. The CDR3 sequence is CASSSLQGAAEAFF. Here the CDR3 DNA reads TGTGCCAGCAGCAGCCTCCAGGGGGCCGCTGAAGCTTTCTTT.

J is TRBJ1-4 and V is TRBV20-1; the D is unclear. The CDR3 spans 15 residues. The ends were cut back, 0 bases at V and 5 bases at J, with 13 bases in the middle. The germline gives CDR1 DFQATT, CDR2 SNEGSKA (reference sequence). The CDR3 DNA is TGCAGTGCTAGAGATCTCGAGAGAGCAAATGAAAAACTGTTTTTT. This gives the protein CSARDLERANEKLFF.

This clonotype appeared a few times. The J gene is TRBJ1-5, the V gene TRBV7-9; D is uncertain. The ends were cut back, 2 bases at V and 6 bases at J, with 11 bases in the middle. The CDR3 loop spans 14 amino acids. Germline V gene sequence: CDR1 SEHNR, CDR2 FQNEAQ (reference sequence). For the CDR3, the DNA is TGTGCCAGCAGCTTATCTGGAGGGAGTCAGCCCCAGCATTTT. This translates into CASSLSGGSQPQHF. Supplemented by reference TRBV7-9 and TRBJ1-5, the full variable domain reads DTGVSQNPRHKITKRGQNVTFRCDPISEHNRLYWYRQTLGQGPEFLTYFQNEAQLEKSRLLSDRFSAERPKGSFSTLEIQRTEQGDSAMYLCASSLSGGSQPQHFGDGTRLSIL.

V usage is TRBV27 and J usage is TRBJ2-3, with 10 bases that match TRBD1. The CDR3 runs to 17 residues. V gave up 3 bases and J gave up 4 bases; unmatched junction bases: 10. Germline V gene lookup returns CDR1 MNHEY and CDR2 SMNVEV (reference sequence). The CDR3: CASSFRGTGVISDTQYF. The CDR3 bases are TGTGCCAGCAGTTTTAGGGGGACAGGGGTTATCTCAGATACGCAGTATTTT.

This chain links TRBV6-1 with TRBJ1-1, with 10 bases identical to TRBD1. V trimming: 5 bases; J trimming: 1 base; junction bases outside the gene matches: 4. The germline V gene has CDR1 MNHNS and CDR2 SASEGT. The length of the CDR3 is 15 residues. The CDR3 protein is CASSTRTGGNTEAFF. DNA of the CDR3: TGTGCCAGCAGTACTAGGACAGGGGGGAACACTGAAGCTTTCTTT.

This clonotype was recorded only once. The rearrangement uses TRBV7-9 and TRBJ2-5; D is unclear. The CDR3 length is 13 residues. Per germline, CDR1 SEHNR and CDR2 FQNEAQ (reference sequence). Trimming pared 2 bases from V and 2 bases from J, leaving 6 bases between. In DNA, the CDR3 is TGTGCCAGCAGCTTACAGAATCAAGAGACCCAGTACTTC. This codes for CASSLQNQETQYF.

This clonotype was picked up a small number of times. V and J are TRBV23-1 and TRBJ1-2, with TRBD1 as a possible D gene (6 bases). TRBV23-1 is reported as an ORF; its role is uncertain. This CDR3 is built from 15 residues. The V end lost 2 bases, the J end lost 4 bases, and 14 bases lay between the germline ends. The CDR3 bases are TGCGCCAGCAGTCAAAACCCACGACAGGTCTATGGCTACACCTTC. The encoded protein is CASSQNPRQVYGYTF.